The 4 T cell receptor beta chains listed next were all sequenced from one sample in a study of T cells in women clearing cervical HPV infection. The repertoire was sequenced with immunoSEQ multiplex PCR; TCRdb's copy has only in-frame clones and lacks some. The listing records about 39,000 clones. What was sequenced was blood buffy coat. Receptor source: a woman aged 18 to 75 with a cervical HPV16 infection that either progressed to CIN3+ or cleared (not recorded which).

The CDR3 DNA, read in part, is TGTGCCAGCAGCTTAGGGGCGACGGCCAACACTGAA. Residues: CASSLGATANTE. The whole CDR3 is CASSLGATANTEAFF. V gene TRBV7-2 combines with J gene TRBJ1-1; D not certain. The read stops 3 residues short of the end of the CDR3; the missing end is completed from the germline J gene. The V end was cut by 1 base, the J end by 2 bases, with 11 bases between. CDR1 and CDR2 (germline): SGHTA, FQGNSA. This CDR3 spans 15 amino acids.

In regard to this clone: Sequencing ends 3 residues short of the CDR3 end; the germline J gene provides the rest. The rearrangement uses TRBV20-1 and TRBJ1-5; TRBD1 matches 8 bases. Germline assignment: CDR1 DFQATT and CDR2 SNEGSKA (reference sequence). This CDR3 contains 14 residues. V shed 3 bases and J 9 bases; nucleotides not matched to a gene: 10. The CDR3 DNA, read in part, is TGCAGTGCTAGGACAGGGGCAAACGGAGGGCCC. Translating it yields CSARTGANGGP. The CDR3 in its entirety is CSARTGANGGPQHF.

Remarks on this clone: The CDR3 is cut off 3 residues early in the read; its end comes from the germline J gene. V is TRBV19 and J is TRBJ1-1; perhaps TRBD1 as D (6 bases). Trimming removed 5 bases at V and 1 base at J, with 17 bases between. This CDR3 is 16 amino acids long. Germline CDR1 LNHDA, CDR2 SQIVND (reference sequence). CDR3 loop: CASSEVRGGRNTEAFF. Incomplete CDR3 DNA: TGTGCCAGTAGTGAGGTGAGGGGGGGGCGGAACACTGAA.

With respect to this clone: Read coverage stops 3 residues before the CDR3 terminus; the germline J gene supplies the remainder. The chain combines TRBV7-9 with TRBJ2-2; 9 bases are shared with TRBD1. The CDR3 consists of 13 residues. Looked up from germline, CDR1 is SEHNR and CDR2 is FQNEAQ (reference sequence). The CDR3 here is CASSGQGTEKLFF. The DNA read from the CDR3 is TGTGCCAGTTCGGGACAGGGTACTGAAAAG.